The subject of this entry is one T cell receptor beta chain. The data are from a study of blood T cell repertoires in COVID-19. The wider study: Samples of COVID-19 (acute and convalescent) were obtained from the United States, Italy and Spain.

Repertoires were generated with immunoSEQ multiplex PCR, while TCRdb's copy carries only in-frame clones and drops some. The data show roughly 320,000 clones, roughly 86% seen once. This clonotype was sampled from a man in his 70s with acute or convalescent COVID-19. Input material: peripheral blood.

This CDR3 reads CASSPGTEPYYEQYF. Written as DNA, the CDR3 is TGTGCCAGCAGCCCGGGGACTGAGCCGTACTACGAGCAGTACTTC. The chain uses TRBV12-1 and TRBJ2-7; the listed D gene, TRBD2, was not tested against the DNA. TRBV12-1 is classified as a pseudogene. There are 15 residues in the CDR3.